This TCR beta chain was obtained from a study of CD8 T cells in ankylosing spondylitis. MiXCR was run by TCRdb on the 5' RACE reads, yielding one entry per CDR3 protein. This table holds about 250,000 distinct CDR3 sequences, roughly 32% found once. CDR3 length equals 15 residues. The trim removed 3 bases at V and 5 bases at J, leaving 9 bases unmatched. Germline CDR1 is SGHAT and CDR2 is FQDESV (reference sequence). Study-wide results and caveats: Some of these motif variants have turned up before, in reports on reactive arthritis synovial fluid and blood.

Remarks on this clonotype: Antigen specificity is unknown.

The sample comprised blood, either unsorted or a sorted T cell fraction (not recorded which). The chain combines TRBV11-1 with TRBJ1-2, with 7 bases aligning to TRBD1. The source is a male donor with ankylosing spondylitis or in good health (not recorded which). CDR3 loop: CASSFGTAKPYGYTF. CDR3 nucleotides: TGTGCCAGCAGCTTCGGGACAGCTAAACCTTATGGCTACACCTTC.